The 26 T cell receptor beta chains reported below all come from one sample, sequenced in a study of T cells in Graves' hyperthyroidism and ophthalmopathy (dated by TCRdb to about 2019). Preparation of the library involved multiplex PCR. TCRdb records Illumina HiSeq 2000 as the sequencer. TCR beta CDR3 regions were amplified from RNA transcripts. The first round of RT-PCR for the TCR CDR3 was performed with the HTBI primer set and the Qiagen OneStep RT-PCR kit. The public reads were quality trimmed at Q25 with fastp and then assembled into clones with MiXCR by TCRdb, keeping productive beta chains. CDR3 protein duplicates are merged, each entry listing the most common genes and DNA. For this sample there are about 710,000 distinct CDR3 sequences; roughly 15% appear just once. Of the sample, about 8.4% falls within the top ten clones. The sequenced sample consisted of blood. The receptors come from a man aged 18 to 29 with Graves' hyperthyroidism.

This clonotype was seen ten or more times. The CDR3 DNA reads as TGTGCCAGCAGCTTAGGGATAGGGGTTAGCACAGATACGCAGTATTTT. This codes for CASSLGIGVSTDTQYF. The chain uses TRBV7-2 and TRBJ2-3, with D possibly matching TRBD1 (5 bases). V was clipped by 1 base and J by 0 bases, with 11 bases between them. The germline V gene encodes CDR1 SGHTA and CDR2 FQGNSA. This CDR3 is built from 16 residues.

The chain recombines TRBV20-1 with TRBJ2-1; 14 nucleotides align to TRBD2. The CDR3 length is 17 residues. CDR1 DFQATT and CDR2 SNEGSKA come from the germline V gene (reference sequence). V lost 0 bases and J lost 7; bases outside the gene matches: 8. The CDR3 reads CSARDPGTSGRMNEQFF. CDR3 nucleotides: TGCAGTGCTAGAGACCCCGGGACTAGCGGGAGAATGAATGAGCAGTTCTTC.

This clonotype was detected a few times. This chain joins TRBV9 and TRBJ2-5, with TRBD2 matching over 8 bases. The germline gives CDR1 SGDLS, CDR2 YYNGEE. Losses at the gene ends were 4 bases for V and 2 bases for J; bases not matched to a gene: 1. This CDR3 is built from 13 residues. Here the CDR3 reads CASSREGQETQYF. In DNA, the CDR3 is TGTGCCAGCAGCCGGGAGGGGCAAGAGACCCAGTACTTC. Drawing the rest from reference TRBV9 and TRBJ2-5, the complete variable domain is DSGVTQTPKHLITATGQRVTLRCSPRSGDLSVYWYQQSLDQGLQFLIQYYNGEERAKGNILERFSAQQFPDLHSELNLSSLELGDSALYFCASSREGQETQYFGPGTRLLVL.

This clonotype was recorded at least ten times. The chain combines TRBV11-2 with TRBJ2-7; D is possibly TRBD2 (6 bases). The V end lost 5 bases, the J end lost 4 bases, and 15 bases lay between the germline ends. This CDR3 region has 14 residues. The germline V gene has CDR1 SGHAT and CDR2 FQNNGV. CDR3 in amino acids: CASSARDFVYEQYF. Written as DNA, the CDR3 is TGTGCCAGCAGCGCCCGGGACTTCGTGTACGAGCAGTACTTC.

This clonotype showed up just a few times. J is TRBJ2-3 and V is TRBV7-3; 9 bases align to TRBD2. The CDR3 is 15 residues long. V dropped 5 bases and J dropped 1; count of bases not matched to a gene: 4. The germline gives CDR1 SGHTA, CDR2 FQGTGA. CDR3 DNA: TGTGCCAGCAGCATGACTAGCGGAGGCACAGATACGCAGTATTTT. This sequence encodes CASSMTSGGTDTQYF.

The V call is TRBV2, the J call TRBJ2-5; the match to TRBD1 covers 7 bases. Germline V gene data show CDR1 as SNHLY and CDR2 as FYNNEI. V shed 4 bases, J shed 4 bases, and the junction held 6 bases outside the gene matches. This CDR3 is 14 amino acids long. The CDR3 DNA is TGTGCCAGCAGTGGACAGGGATTGCGAGAGACCCAGTACTTC. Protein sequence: CASSGQGLRETQYF.

The CDR3 coding sequence is TGTGCCAGCAGCTACTCCGGGGTTAAACTGTTTTTT. As protein: CASSYSGVKLFF. V is TRBV7-2 and J is TRBJ1-4; D remains unclear. The V and J ends lost 4 bases and 11 bases respectively, with 11 bases between them. Germline CDR1 SGHTA, CDR2 FQGNSA. The CDR3 contains 12 residues.

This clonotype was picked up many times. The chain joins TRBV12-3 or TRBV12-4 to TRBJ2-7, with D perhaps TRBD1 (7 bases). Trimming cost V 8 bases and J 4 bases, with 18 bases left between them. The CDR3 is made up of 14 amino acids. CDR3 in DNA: TGTGCCAGCTCGTGGCGGAGGGGGCCGTACGAGCAGTACTTC. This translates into CASSWRRGPYEQYF.

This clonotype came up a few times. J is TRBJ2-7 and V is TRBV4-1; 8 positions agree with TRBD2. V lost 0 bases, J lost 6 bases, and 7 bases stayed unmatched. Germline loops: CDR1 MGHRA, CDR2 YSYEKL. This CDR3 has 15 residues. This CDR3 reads CASSQEWREAGEQYF. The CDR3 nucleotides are TGCGCCAGCAGCCAAGAATGGCGGGAGGCCGGCGAGCAGTACTTC.

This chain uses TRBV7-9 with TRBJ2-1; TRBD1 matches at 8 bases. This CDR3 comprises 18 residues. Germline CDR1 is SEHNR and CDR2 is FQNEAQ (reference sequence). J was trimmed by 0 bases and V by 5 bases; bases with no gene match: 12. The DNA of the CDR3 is TGTGCCAGCAGCCTCCTAAGGGGAACAGGGGGCTCCTACAATGAGCAGTTCTTC. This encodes CASSLLRGTGGSYNEQFF.

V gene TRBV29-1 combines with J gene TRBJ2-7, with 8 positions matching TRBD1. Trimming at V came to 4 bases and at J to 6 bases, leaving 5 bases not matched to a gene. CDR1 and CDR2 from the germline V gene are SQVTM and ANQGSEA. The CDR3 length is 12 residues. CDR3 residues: CSVGQGAFEQYF. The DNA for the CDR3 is TGCAGCGTTGGGCAGGGGGCGTTCGAGCAGTACTTC.

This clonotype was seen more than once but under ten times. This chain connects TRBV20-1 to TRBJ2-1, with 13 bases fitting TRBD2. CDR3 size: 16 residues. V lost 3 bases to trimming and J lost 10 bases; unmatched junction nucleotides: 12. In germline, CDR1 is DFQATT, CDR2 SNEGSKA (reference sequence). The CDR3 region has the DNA TGCAGTGCTAGCGATGATCCCCGACTAGCGGGAGGCGAGCAGTTCTTC. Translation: CSASDDPRLAGGEQFF.

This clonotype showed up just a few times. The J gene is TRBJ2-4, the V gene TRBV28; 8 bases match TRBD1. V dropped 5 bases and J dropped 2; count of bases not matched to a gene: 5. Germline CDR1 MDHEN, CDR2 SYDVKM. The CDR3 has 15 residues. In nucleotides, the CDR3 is TGTGCCAGCAGTCCAGGGGGCCTCACCAAAAACATTCAGTACTTC. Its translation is CASSPGGLTKNIQYF.

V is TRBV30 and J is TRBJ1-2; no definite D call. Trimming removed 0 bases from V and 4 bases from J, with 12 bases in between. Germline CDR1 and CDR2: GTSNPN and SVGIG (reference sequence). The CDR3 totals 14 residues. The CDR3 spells CAWSVSGAAYGYTF. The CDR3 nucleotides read TGTGCCTGGAGTGTATCAGGCGCAGCCTATGGCTACACCTTC. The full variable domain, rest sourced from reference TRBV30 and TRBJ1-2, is SQTIHQWPATLVQPVGSPLSLECTVEGTSNPNLYWYRQAAGRGLQLLFYSVGIGQISSEVPQNLSASRPQDRQFILSSKKLLLSDSGFYLCAWSVSGAAYGYTFGSGTRLTVV.

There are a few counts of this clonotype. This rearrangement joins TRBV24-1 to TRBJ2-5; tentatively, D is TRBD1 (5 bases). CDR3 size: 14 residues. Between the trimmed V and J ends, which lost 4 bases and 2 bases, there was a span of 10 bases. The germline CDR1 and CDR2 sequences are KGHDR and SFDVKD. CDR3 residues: CATSDQDTQETQYF. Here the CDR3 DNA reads TGTGCCACCAGTGACCAGGACACTCAAGAGACCCAGTACTTC.

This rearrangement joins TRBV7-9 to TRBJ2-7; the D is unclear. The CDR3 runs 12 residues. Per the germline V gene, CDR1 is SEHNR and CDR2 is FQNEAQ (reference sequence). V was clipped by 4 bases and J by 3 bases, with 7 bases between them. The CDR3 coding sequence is TGTGCCAGCAGCTCCTTTCACTACGAGCAGTACTTC. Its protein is CASSSFHYEQYF.

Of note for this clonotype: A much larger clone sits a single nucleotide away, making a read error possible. The chain's CDR3 is CASSLGVSTGELFF. In DNA form, the CDR3 reads TGTGCCAGCAGCTTAGGGGTGAGCACCGGGGAGCTGTTTTTT. J is TRBJ2-2 and V is TRBV7-3, with D unresolved. V was cut by 2 bases and J by 4 bases, with 8 bases left in between. The CDR3 length is 14 residues. Germline CDR1 reads SGHTA; CDR2 reads FQGTGA.

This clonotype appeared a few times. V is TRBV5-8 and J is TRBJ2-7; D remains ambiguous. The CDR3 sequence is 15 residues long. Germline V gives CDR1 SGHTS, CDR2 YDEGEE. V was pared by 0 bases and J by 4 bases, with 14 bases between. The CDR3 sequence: CASSLGADAEYEQYF. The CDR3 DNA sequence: TGTGCCAGCAGCTTGGGGGCTGACGCGGAATACGAGCAGTACTTC.

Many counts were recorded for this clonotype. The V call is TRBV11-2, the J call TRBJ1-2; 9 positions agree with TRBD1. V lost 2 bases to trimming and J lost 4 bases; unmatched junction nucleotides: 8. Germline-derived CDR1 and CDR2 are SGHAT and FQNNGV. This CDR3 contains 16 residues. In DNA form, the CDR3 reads TGTGCCAGCAGCTTAAACAGGGGGCGAAGTGGCTATGGCTACACCTTC. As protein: CASSLNRGRSGYGYTF.

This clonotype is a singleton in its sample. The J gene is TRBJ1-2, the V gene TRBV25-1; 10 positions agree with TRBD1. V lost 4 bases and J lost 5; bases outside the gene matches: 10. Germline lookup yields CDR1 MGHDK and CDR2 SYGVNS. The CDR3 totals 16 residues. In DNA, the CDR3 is TGTGCCAGCAGTGCCTATTACCGGGACAGGGGATATGGCTACACCTTC. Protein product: CASSAYYRDRGYGYTF.

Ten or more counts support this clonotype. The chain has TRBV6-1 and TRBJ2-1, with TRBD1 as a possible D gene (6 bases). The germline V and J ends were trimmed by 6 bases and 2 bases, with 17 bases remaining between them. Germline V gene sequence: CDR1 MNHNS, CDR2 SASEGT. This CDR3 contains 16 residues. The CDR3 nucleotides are TGTGCCAGCAGGAAGCAGACAGGCTCGGCCTACAATGAGCAGTTCTTC. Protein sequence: CASRKQTGSAYNEQFF.

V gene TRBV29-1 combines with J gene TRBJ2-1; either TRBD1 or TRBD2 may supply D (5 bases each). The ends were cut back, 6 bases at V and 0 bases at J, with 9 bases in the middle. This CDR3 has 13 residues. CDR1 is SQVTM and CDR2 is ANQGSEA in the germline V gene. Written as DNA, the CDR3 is TGCAGCGTGCCAGGGAGCTCCTACAATGAGCAGTTCTTC. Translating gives CSVPGSSYNEQFF.

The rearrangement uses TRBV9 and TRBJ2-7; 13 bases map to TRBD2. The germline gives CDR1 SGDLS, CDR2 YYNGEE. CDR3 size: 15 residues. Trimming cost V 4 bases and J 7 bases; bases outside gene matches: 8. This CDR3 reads CASSPRTSGSWEQYF. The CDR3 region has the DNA TGTGCCAGCAGCCCCCGGACTAGCGGGAGTTGGGAGCAGTACTTC.

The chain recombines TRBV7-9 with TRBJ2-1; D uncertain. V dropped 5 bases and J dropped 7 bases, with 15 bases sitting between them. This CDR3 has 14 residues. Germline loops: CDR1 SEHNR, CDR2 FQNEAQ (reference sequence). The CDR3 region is CASSGLGVPNEQFF. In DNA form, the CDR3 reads TGTGCCAGCAGCGGGCTTGGGGTACCAAATGAGCAGTTCTTC.

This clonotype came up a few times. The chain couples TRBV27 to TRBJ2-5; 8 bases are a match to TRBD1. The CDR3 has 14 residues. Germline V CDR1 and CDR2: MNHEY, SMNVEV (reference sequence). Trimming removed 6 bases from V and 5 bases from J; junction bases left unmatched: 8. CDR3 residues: CASRPGGAWETQYF. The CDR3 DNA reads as TGTGCCAGCAGACCAGGGGGCGCTTGGGAGACCCAGTACTTC.

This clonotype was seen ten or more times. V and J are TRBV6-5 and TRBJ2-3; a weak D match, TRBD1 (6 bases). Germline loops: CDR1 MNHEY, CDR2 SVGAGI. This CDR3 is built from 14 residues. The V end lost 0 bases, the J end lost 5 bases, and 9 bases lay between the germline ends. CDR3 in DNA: TGTGCCAGCAGTTACTCTCTAGGGGGAGATACGCAGTATTTT. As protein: CASSYSLGGDTQYF.